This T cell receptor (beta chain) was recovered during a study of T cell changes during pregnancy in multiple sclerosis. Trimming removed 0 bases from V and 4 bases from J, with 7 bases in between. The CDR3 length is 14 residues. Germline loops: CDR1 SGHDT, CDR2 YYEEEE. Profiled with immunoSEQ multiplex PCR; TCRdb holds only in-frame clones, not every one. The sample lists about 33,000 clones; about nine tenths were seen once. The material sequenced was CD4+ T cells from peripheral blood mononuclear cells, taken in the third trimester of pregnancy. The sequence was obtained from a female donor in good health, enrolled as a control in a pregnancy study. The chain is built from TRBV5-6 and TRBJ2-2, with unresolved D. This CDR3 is CASSLGPGTGELFF. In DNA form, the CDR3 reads TGTGCCAGCAGCTTGGGGCCGGGCACCGGGGAGCTGTTTTTT.